The sequence of this T cell receptor (beta chain) was determined in a study of OX40 agonist ivuxolimab in advanced cancers. The wider study: Participants could have had prior anti-PD-1, anti-PD-L1 or anti-CTLA-4 therapy, and around 40% had some. General study points: The expanded peripheral T cells' antigen specificity was not determined.

Assay used: immunoSEQ multiplex PCR; TCRdb lists only in-frame clones, some missing. The data contain 65,000 to 90,000 clones, more than 85% of them singletons. Any history of autoimmune disease or systemic immunosuppression disqualified patients. Researchers took blood at baseline, on cycle 4 day 1, and on cycle 7 day 1. This CDR3 is built from 13 residues. CDR1 and CDR2 (germline): MRHNA, SNTAGT. V lost 2 bases, J lost 2 bases, and 6 bases lay in between. Of note for this clone: Its specificity is unknown.

The starting material was CD4+ or CD8+ T cells sorted from blood, obtained in a trial of the OX40 agonist ivuxolimab. The chain uses TRBV6-4 and TRBJ1-2, with D perhaps TRBD1 (5 bases). This TCR was sampled from an adult with an advanced solid tumor such as melanoma, head and neck, liver or kidney cancer. The CDR3 bases are TGTGCCAGCAGTGACCGGGACAACTATGGCTACACCTTC. It yields the protein CASSDRDNYGYTF.